This T cell receptor (beta chain) is from a study of blood T cell repertoires in COVID-19. For the study at large: The study drew acute and convalescent COVID-19 samples from the United States, Italy and Spain. The cDNA or gDNA used as material had been derived from T cells, B-cell-depleted T cells, or PBMCs.

Per the original data handling: For nucleated cells, counts were estimated from reference gene primer amplification. Assay used: immunoSEQ multiplex PCR; TCRdb lists only in-frame clones, some missing. V, J and clone size are those of that table, while D and trimming were read from the DNA. The sample shows about 190,000 clones, around 80% of them seen only once. Germline V gives CDR1 SGHDN, CDR2 FVKESK. J lost 7 bases, V lost 4 bases, and 3 bases had no gene match. CDR3 length equals 13 residues. The source of this sequence is a woman older than 75 with active or convalescent COVID-19. Specimen: peripheral blood. The chain links TRBV14 to TRBJ1-4; TRBD1 agrees at 7 bases. The CDR3 protein is CASSLNRGEKLFF. The CDR3 DNA follows: TGTGCCAGCAGCCTTAACAGGGGTGAAAAACTGTTTTTT.